This passage covers 20 T cell receptor beta chains from one sample sequenced in a study of monozygotic twins with inflammatory bowel disease. TCRdb reprocessed the 5' RACE reads and stores each CDR3 protein as one record, lacking DNA. Its table lists fewer than 200,000 distinct CDR3 sequences. The sample was blood. The source is a human donor with ulcerative colitis or Crohn's disease, or a healthy co-twin of an affected twin (not recorded which).

The chain joins TRBV7-9 to TRBJ2-7. The CDR3 runs 11 residues. From germline, CDR1 is SEHNR and CDR2 FQNEAQ (reference sequence). The CDR3 protein is CASSATHEQYF.

V gene TRBV5-1 combines with J gene TRBJ2-7. The germline V gene has CDR1 SGHRS and CDR2 YFSETQ. This CDR3 comprises 14 residues. CDR3 region: CASSLTGTTYEQYF.

The rearrangement joins TRBV6-6 to TRBJ2-3; TCRdb's D call, TRBD1, is unchecked because there is no DNA. Germline CDR1 MNHNY, CDR2 SVGAGI (reference sequence). The CDR3 spans 14 residues. CDR3 amino acids: CASRRQGAADTQYF.

The chain has TRBV29-1 and TRBJ2-7. CDR1 and CDR2 from the germline V gene are SQVTM and ANQGSEA. This CDR3 comprises 11 residues. The CDR3 region is CSVQVSYEQYF.

The chain recombines TRBV18 with TRBJ2-5. The V gene's germline CDR1 is KGHSH and CDR2 LQKENI. This CDR3 is 14 amino acids long. CDR3 protein: CASSPSAEQETQYF.

The chain combines TRBV7-2 with TRBJ2-5. CDR3 length: 15 amino acids. Germline V lookup: CDR1 SGHTA, CDR2 FQGNSA. CDR3: CASSLVVRAQETQYF.

The chain combines TRBV28 with TRBJ2-3. Germline V CDR1 and CDR2: MDHEN, SYDVKM. CDR3 length: 13 amino acids. This chain's CDR3 is CATGRHLTDTQYF. The full variable domain, rest sourced from reference TRBV28 and TRBJ2-3, is DVKVTQSSRYLVKRTGEKVFLECVQDMDHENMFWYRQDPGLGLRLIYFSYDVKMKEKGDIPEGYSVSREKKERFSLILESASTNQTSMYLCATGRHLTDTQYFGPGTRLTVL.

V gene TRBV5-1 combines with J gene TRBJ2-3; TCRdb's D call of TRBD1 is untestable without DNA. Germline values: CDR1 SGHRS, CDR2 YFSETQ. There are 17 residues in the CDR3. The CDR3: CASSLASGPGGADTQYF.

The gene calls are TRBV18 and TRBJ1-3; TCRdb calls TRBD1, which cannot be checked without DNA. The CDR3 consists of 18 residues. Germline CDR1 reads KGHSH; CDR2 reads LQKENI. The CDR3 sequence: CASSQGLPATSSGNTIYF.

V is TRBV3-1 and J is TRBJ2-7. The CDR3 spans 14 residues. CDR1 and CDR2 (germline): LGHDT, YNNKEL (reference sequence). The CDR3 loop is CASSQDGGPYEQYF.

The CDR3 loop reads CASTLGGRNTEAFF. This rearrangement joins TRBV5-1 to TRBJ1-1. CDR3 length equals 14 residues. Germline-derived CDR1 and CDR2 are SGHRS and YFSETQ.

V and J are TRBV5-6 and TRBJ2-1; TCRdb lists TRBD1, though no DNA is available to test this call. This CDR3 has 15 amino acids. Germline assignment: CDR1 SGHDT and CDR2 YYEEEE. The CDR3 loop reads CASTSGTGDLYEQFF.

The chain is built from TRBV20-1 and TRBJ1-1. The CDR3 covers 12 residues. Germline assignment: CDR1 DFQATT and CDR2 SNEGSKA (reference sequence). The CDR3: CSGRVLDTEAFF.

The chain has TRBV14 and TRBJ1-3. The CDR3 loop spans 12 amino acids. Germline V gene sequence: CDR1 SGHDN, CDR2 FVKESK. CDR3 loop: CASSQWANTIYF.

The rearrangement uses TRBV29-1 and TRBJ2-1. CDR1 SQVTM and CDR2 ANQGSEA come from the germline V gene. The CDR3 loop spans 12 amino acids. The CDR3 protein is CSVQEPNNEQFF.

The CDR3 region is CSAGTLKAHEQYF. The chain employs TRBV20-1 and TRBJ2-7; TCRdb lists TRBD2, though no DNA is available to test this call. The CDR3 runs to 13 residues. Germline values: CDR1 DFQATT, CDR2 SNEGSKA (reference sequence).

The rearrangement links TRBV6-2 or TRBV6-3 to TRBJ2-3; the TRBD2 assignment by TCRdb is unverifiable without DNA. Germline assignment: CDR1 MNHEY and CDR2 SVGEGT. This CDR3 contains 21 residues. CDR3 region: CASTLKRLGLAGGVGTDTQYF.

The rearrangement uses TRBV5-1 and TRBJ2-7. CDR1 and CDR2 from the germline V gene are SGHRS and YFSETQ. CDR3 size: 13 residues. Here the CDR3 reads CASSLVQRSEQYF.

The V gene is TRBV20-1, the J gene TRBJ1-1; the TCRdb call, TRBD1, lacks DNA for checking. Germline V gene sequence: CDR1 DFQATT, CDR2 SNEGSKA (reference sequence). CDR3 size: 13 residues. The CDR3: CSARYNRDTEAFF.

The chain recombines TRBV6-5 with TRBJ1-6. This CDR3 region has 17 residues. CDR1 is MNHEY, CDR2 SVGAGI, per germline. This CDR3 reads CASSYSGRLSYNSPLHF.